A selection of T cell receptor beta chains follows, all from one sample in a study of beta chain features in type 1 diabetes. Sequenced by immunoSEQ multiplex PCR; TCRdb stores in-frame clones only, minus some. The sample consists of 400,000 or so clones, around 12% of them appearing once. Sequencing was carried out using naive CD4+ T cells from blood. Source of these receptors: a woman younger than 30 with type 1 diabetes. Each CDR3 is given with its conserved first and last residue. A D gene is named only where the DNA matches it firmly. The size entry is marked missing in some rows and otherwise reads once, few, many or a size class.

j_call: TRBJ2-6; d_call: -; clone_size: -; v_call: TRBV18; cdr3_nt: TGTGCCAGCTCACCGCCGGGAAGCGGTGGGGCCAACGTCCTGACTTTC; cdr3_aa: CASSPPGSGGANVLTF
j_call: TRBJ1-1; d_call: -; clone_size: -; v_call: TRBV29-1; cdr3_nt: TGCAGCGTTGGAGAGAACATGAACACTGAAGCTTTCTTT; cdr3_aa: CSVGENMNTEAFF
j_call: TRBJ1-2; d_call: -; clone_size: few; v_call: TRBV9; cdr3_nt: TGTGCCAGCAGCGTAGCTATTGGAGACAGGACCTATGGCTACACCTTC; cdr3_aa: CASSVAIGDRTYGYTF
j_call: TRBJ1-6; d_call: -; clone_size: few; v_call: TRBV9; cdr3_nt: TGTGCCAGCAGCGCCCAGGGGAAGGGTTCACCCCTCCACTTT; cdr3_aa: CASSAQGKGSPLHF
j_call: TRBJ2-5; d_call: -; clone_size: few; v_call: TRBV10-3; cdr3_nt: TGTGCCATCAGTGGAGGCGGCCAAGAGACCCAGTACTTC; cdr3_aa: CAISGGGQETQYF
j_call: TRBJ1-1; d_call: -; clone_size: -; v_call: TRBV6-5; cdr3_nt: TGTGCCAGCCGCGGACAGTTGAACACTGAAGCTTTCTTT; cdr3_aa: CASRGQLNTEAFF
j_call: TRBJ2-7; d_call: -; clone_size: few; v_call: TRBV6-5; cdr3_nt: TGTGCCAGCAGTTACTCTACAGGGCTGGGGCAGTACTTC; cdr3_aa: CASSYSTGLGQYF
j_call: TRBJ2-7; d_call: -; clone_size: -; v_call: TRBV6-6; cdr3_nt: TGTGCCAGCAGGGCCGGGAAGTCGCTTTACGAGCAGTACTTC; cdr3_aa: CASRAGKSLYEQYF
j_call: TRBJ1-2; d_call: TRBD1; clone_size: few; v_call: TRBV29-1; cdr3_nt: TGCAGCGTTGCGACAGGGATGGCCGACTATGGCTACACCTTC; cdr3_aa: CSVATGMADYGYTF
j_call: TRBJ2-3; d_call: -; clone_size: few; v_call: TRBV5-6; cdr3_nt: TGTGCCAGCAACTACGCCATCCCCACAGATACGCAGTATTTT; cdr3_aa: CASNYAIPTDTQYF
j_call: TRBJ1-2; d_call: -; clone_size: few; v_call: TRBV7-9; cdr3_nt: TGTGCCAGCAGCCCACCCCGGGGGACCTATGGCTACACCTTC; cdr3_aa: CASSPPRGTYGYTF